These 18 T cell receptor beta chains share one sample of origin, sequenced in a study of blood T cells in healthy people across ages. The use of a sample-barcoded 5' primer and a J-beta primer mix characterized a second PCR of about 6 to 11 cycles. TCRdb processed the 5' RACE reads anew with MiXCR; each CDR3 protein has one entry. The repertoire has roughly 1,500,000 distinct CDR3 sequences, about 35% of them found once; the top ten carry approximately 10%. Material: blood. The origin of the receptors is a woman under 40 in good health.

The chain employs TRBV20-1 and TRBJ2-3, with TRBD2 matching over 13 bases. Germline assignment: CDR1 DFQATT and CDR2 SNEGSKA (reference sequence). V was clipped by 1 base and J by 4 bases; unmatched bases: 5. CDR3 length: 16 residues. The CDR3 region has the DNA TGCAGTGCTAGAGGACTAGCGGGGGGAGTTTCAGATACGCAGTATTTT. Its translation: CSARGLAGGVSDTQYF.

The chain is built from TRBV5-1 and TRBJ2-1, with 11 bases matching TRBD2. The CDR3 spans 16 residues. V lost 4 bases to trimming and J lost 5 bases; unmatched junction nucleotides: 8. Germline V gene sequence: CDR1 SGHRS, CDR2 YFSETQ. The CDR3 loop reads CASSKETSGVNNEQFF. The CDR3 bases are TGCGCCAGCAGCAAAGAGACTAGCGGGGTGAACAATGAGCAGTTCTTC. The variable domain in full, with the rest retrieved from reference TRBV5-1 and TRBJ2-1, is KAGVTQTPRYLIKTRGQQVTLSCSPISGHRSVSWYQQTPGQGLQFLFEYFSETQRNKGNFPGRFSGRQFSNSRSEMNVSTLELGDSALYLCASSKETSGVNNEQFFGPGTRLTVL.

The V and J genes are TRBV27 and TRBJ1-2; the match to TRBD1 covers 8 bases. CDR3 length: 15 residues. In germline, CDR1 is MNHEY, CDR2 SMNVEV (reference sequence). With V trimmed by 0 bases and J by 4 bases, 4 bases remained unmatched. CDR3 nucleotides: TGTGCCAGCAGTTTATCGTCAGGGGGCTTCTATGGCTACACCTTC. Encoded protein: CASSLSSGGFYGYTF.

The V gene is TRBV4-2, the J gene TRBJ2-3, with 10 bases lining up with TRBD2. Germline V lookup: CDR1 LGHNA, CDR2 YNFKEQ. The CDR3 is 14 amino acids. The V gene end was trimmed by 6 bases and the J gene end by 6 bases; junction bases not matched to a gene: 6. CDR3 amino acids: CASSLQRGGDTQYF. DNA for the CDR3: TGTGCCAGCAGTCTCCAGCGGGGGGGGGATACGCAGTATTTT.

This clonotype was counted between two and nine times. This chain joins TRBV6-1 and TRBJ1-5, with no clear D. The V gene's germline CDR1 is MNHNS and CDR2 SASEGT. Between the trimmed V and J ends, which lost 2 bases and 3 bases, there was a span of 5 bases. The CDR3 totals 13 residues. The CDR3 nucleotides read TGTGCCAGCAGTGAATCTTCCAATCAGCCCCAGCATTTT. It translates to CASSESSNQPQHF.

V and J are TRBV14 and TRBJ1-2; 8 nucleotides align to TRBD1. CDR1 is SGHDN and CDR2 is FVKESK in the germline V gene. Trimming cost V 2 bases and J 6 bases; bases outside gene matches: 5. The CDR3 contains 14 residues. This chain's CDR3 is CASSQQDRVDGYTF. The CDR3 nucleotides are TGTGCCAGCAGCCAACAGGACAGGGTGGATGGCTACACCTTC.

V is TRBV27 and J is TRBJ1-5; a possible D gene is TRBD1 (5 bases). Germline values: CDR1 MNHEY, CDR2 SMNVEV (reference sequence). Deletions cut 5 bases from V and 0 bases from J, with 11 bases between. This CDR3 has 15 amino acids. The CDR3 region has the DNA TGTGCCAGCAGTCCTGGGGCTCTTAGCAATCAGCCCCAGCATTTT. This translates into CASSPGALSNQPQHF.

This clonotype has a handful of counts. The rearrangement links TRBV7-7 to TRBJ2-7; 9 bases line up with TRBD1. Germline CDR1 is SSHAT and CDR2 is FNYEAQ (reference sequence). The CDR3 sequence is 17 residues long. V gave up 2 bases and J gave up 3 bases; unmatched junction bases: 11. CDR3 coding DNA: TGTGCCAGCAGCTTAACCGTCTGGGACAGGGTGGTCTACGAGCAGTACTTC. Translating gives CASSLTVWDRVVYEQYF.

The chain is built from TRBV4-1 and TRBJ2-1; 10 positions agree with TRBD2. Germline assignment: CDR1 MGHRA and CDR2 YSYEKL. With 4 bases clipped from V and 7 bases from J, the junction kept 7 bases outside the gene matches. This CDR3 region has 15 residues. CDR3 nucleotide sequence: TGCGCCAGCAGCCGGATAATAGCGGGAGGTAATGAGCAGTTCTTC. Translated, it gives CASSRIIAGGNEQFF.

V and J are TRBV7-2 and TRBJ2-3; D could derive from TRBD1 or TRBD2 (6 bases each). This CDR3 spans 15 amino acids. Germline V gene lookup returns CDR1 SGHTA and CDR2 FQGNSA. V was shortened by 6 bases and J by 0 bases, with 13 bases between the two germline ends. Here the CDR3 reads CASRKRGPSTDTQYF. As DNA, the CDR3 is TGTGCCAGCAGAAAACGGGGGCCCAGCACAGATACGCAGTATTTT. Full variable domain (outside the CDR3, taken from reference TRBV7-2 and TRBJ2-3): GAGVSQSPSNKVTEKGKDVELRCDPISGHTALYWYRQSLGQGLEFLIYFQGNSAPDKSGLPSDRFSAERTGGSVSTLTIQRTQQEDSAVYLCASRKRGPSTDTQYFGPGTRLTVL.

This clonotype has at least ten counts. The chain carries TRBV15 and TRBJ2-7, with D unclear. Germline CDR1 reads LNHNV; CDR2 reads YYDKDF (reference sequence). V lost 0 bases and J 6 bases, leaving 9 bases between the germline ends. The CDR3 is made up of 13 amino acids. This CDR3 is CATSRDPRGEQYF. Here the CDR3 DNA reads TGTGCCACCAGCAGAGATCCGCGCGGCGAGCAGTACTTC.

This clonotype has just a few counts. The chain uses TRBV5-1 and TRBJ2-1; tentative D call: TRBD1 (6 bases). Germline loops: CDR1 SGHRS, CDR2 YFSETQ. The CDR3 has 14 residues. The ends were cut back, 0 bases at V and 7 bases at J, with 11 bases in the middle. CDR3 loop: CASSLALGANEQFF. The CDR3 nucleotides read TGCGCCAGCAGCTTGGCTCTGGGGGCGAATGAGCAGTTCTTC.

This clonotype showed up just a few times. This sequence joins TRBV7-6 and TRBJ1-1, with 8 bases matching TRBD1. J gave up 6 bases and V 0 bases, and 12 bases lay outside the gene matches. Germline V gives CDR1 SGHVS, CDR2 FNYEAQ. The CDR3 consists of 17 residues. The CDR3 nucleotides read TGTGCCAGCAGCTTAGCGTTCGGGGAAGAGACAGGGGCTGAAGCTTTCTTT. Amino acid sequence: CASSLAFGEETGAEAFF.

The J gene is TRBJ1-6, the V gene TRBV20-1, with TRBD1 matching 10 bases. Germline V CDR1 and CDR2: DFQATT, SNEGSKA (reference sequence). This CDR3 is 14 amino acids long. V was clipped by 1 base and J by 7 bases; unmatched bases: 1. DNA for the CDR3: TGCAGTGCTAGAGGGGGACAGGGGAATTCACCCCTCCACTTT. Amino acids: CSARGGQGNSPLHF.

J is TRBJ2-5 and V is TRBV7-2; D is unclear. The V and J ends lost 5 bases and 1 base respectively, with 11 bases between them. CDR3 length: 14 residues. CDR1 SGHTA and CDR2 FQGNSA come from the germline V gene. CDR3 coding DNA: TGTGCCAGCAGCCCTTCAAGGTCCCAAGAGACCCAGTACTTC. The encoded protein is CASSPSRSQETQYF.

This clonotype was recorded many times. The rearrangement joins TRBV5-1 to TRBJ2-5; 9 bases align to TRBD2. CDR3 length: 16 amino acids. With V trimmed by 1 base and J by 0 bases, 4 bases remained unmatched. Germline V gene data show CDR1 as SGHRS and CDR2 as YFSETQ. The CDR3 loop is CASSLSAGGYQETQYF. The CDR3 DNA is TGCGCCAGCAGCTTGTCTGCGGGAGGGTACCAAGAGACCCAGTACTTC.

In this sample, this clonotype turned up a few times. This chain joins TRBV13 and TRBJ2-1; no reliable D call. The CDR3 length is 12 residues. The V and J ends lost 0 bases and 9 bases respectively, with 6 bases between them. Germline values: CDR1 PRHDT, CDR2 FYEKMQ (reference sequence). CDR3 region: CASSLGATEQFF. The CDR3, as DNA: TGTGCCAGCAGCTTAGGGGCAACTGAGCAGTTCTTC.

This chain links TRBV9 with TRBJ2-3, with 10 bases matching TRBD2. The CDR3 runs to 17 residues. Germline lookup yields CDR1 SGDLS and CDR2 YYNGEE. V trimming: 4 bases; J trimming: 1 base; junction bases outside the gene matches: 9. CDR3 in DNA: TGTGCCAGCAGCACCCAGGACCTAGCGGGGGGCACAGATACGCAGTATTTT. It specifies CASSTQDLAGGTDTQYF.